A selection of T cell receptor beta chains follows, all from one sample in a study of blood T cell repertoires in COVID-19. Here immunoSEQ multiplex PCR was the method, and the copy in TCRdb shows in-frame clones only, minus some. The repertoire holds hundreds of thousands of clones, with about 86% as singletons. The sequencing input was PBMCs or T cells enriched from blood (not recorded which). These TCRs come from a woman in her 30s who had been exposed to COVID-19. Both conserved end residues are part of each CDR3. A D gene is named only where the DNA matches it firmly. The listing skips clone size in some rows; elsewhere it reads once, few, many or a size class.

-	TRBV18	TRBJ1-1	-	TGTGCCAGCTCACCACCGAGTTGGAACACTGAAGCTTTCTTT	CASSPPSWNTEAFF
TRBD1	TRBV6-5	TRBJ1-1	once	TGTGCCAGCAGTAAGACAGGGATTAACACTGAAGCTTTCTTT	CASSKTGINTEAFF
-	TRBV5-6	TRBJ1-2	once	TGTGCCAGCACCGAGTACTTGAGAAGCTATGGCTACACCTTC	CASTEYLRSYGYTF
-	TRBV9	TRBJ2-1	-	TGTGCCAGCAGCAGTCGTATGGGCGTAAATGAGCAGTTCTTC	CASSSRMGVNEQFF
TRBD2	TRBV7-8	TRBJ2-3	-	TGTGCCAGCAGCTTAAGCCGCAAGGGACTAGGCACAGATACGCAGTATTTT	CASSLSRKGLGTDTQYF
TRBD1	TRBV28	TRBJ1-6	-	TGTGCCAGCAGAGGGACAGGGGGAAATTCACCCCTCCACTTT	CASRGTGGNSPLHF
TRBD1	TRBV3-1/TRBV3-2	TRBJ2-6	-	TGTGCCAGCAGCAACCGGGACAGGGGGCACTCTGGGGCCAACGTCCTGACTTTC	CASSNRDRGHSGANVLTF
-	TRBV5-8	TRBJ1-6	-	TGTGCCAGCAGCTTTGTTCGTCTCAGTGTTAATTCACCCCTCCACTTT	CASSFVRLSVNSPLHF
-	TRBV29-1	TRBJ1-1	few	TGCAGCGTTGACTACCACACTGAAGCTTTCTTT	CSVDYHTEAFF
-	TRBV10-2	TRBJ2-1	-	TGCGCCAGCAGTCCTCGCCCGGGGTACAATGAGCAGTTCTTC	CASSPRPGYNEQFF
TRBD2	TRBV18	TRBJ2-7	-	TGTGCCAGCTCACCGGGGCTAGCGGGGCACTCCTACGAGCAGTACTTC	CASSPGLAGHSYEQYF
TRBD2	TRBV7-2	TRBJ2-7	-	TGTGCCAGCAGCTTAAGACTAGCGGGGGGGAACGAGCAGTACTTC	CASSLRLAGGNEQYF
-	TRBV7-8	TRBJ2-4	-	TGTGCCAGCAGCCAAACCCCAGGGGTAGCCAAAAACATTCAGTACTTC	CASSQTPGVAKNIQYF
-	TRBV2	TRBJ1-6	-	TGTGCCAGTGCCTACGGGGGGGATTATTCACCCCTCCACTTT	CASAYGGDYSPLHF
-	TRBV12-5	TRBJ1-1	-	TGTGCTAGTGGTTTTAGGGAGGGCACTGAAGCTTTCTTT	CASGFREGTEAFF
-	TRBV11-2	TRBJ1-6	-	TGTGCCAGCAGTAGGGGGGGACCTAATTCACCCCTCCACTTT	CASSRGGPNSPLHF
-	TRBV18	TRBJ1-5	-	TGTGCCAGCTCACAGAAAGGGGTGCTTGGCAATCAGCCCCAGCATTTT	CASSQKGVLGNQPQHF
TRBD1	TRBV6-1	TRBJ2-3	-	TGTGCCAGCAGTGAATCCCACAGGGGACCTAGCACAGATACGCAGTATTTT	CASSESHRGPSTDTQYF
-	TRBV7-8	TRBJ1-5	few	TGTGCCAGCAGCTTAGGCTCCGGGAATCAGCCCCAGCATTTT	CASSLGSGNQPQHF
-	TRBV9	TRBJ1-1	-	TGTGCCAGCAGCGTAGTATTAGACACTGAAGCTTTCTTT	CASSVVLDTEAFF
-	TRBV29-1	TRBJ2-2	few	TGCAGCGGGCGACAGGACTCGGCCGGGGAGCTGTTTTTT	CSGRQDSAGELFF
-	TRBV15	TRBJ1-2	-	TGTGCCACCAGCAGAGGGAGAGGGCAGAACTATGGCTACACCTTC	CATSRGRGQNYGYTF
TRBD2	TRBV9	TRBJ2-5	-	TGTGCCAGCAGCCCGGGAGGGGGAGAGACCCAGTACTTC	CASSPGGGETQYF
-	TRBV20-1	TRBJ1-4	-	TGCAGTGCTAGTTTGCCAGCTAATGAAAAACTGTTTTTT	CSASLPANEKLFF
TRBD1	TRBV7-2	TRBJ2-5	-	TGTGCCAGCAGCCTGACAGGGGCAGAGACCCAGTACTTC	CASSLTGAETQYF
TRBD2	TRBV10-3	TRBJ2-7	-	TGTGCCATCAGTGATCTAGCGGGCTACGAGCAGTACTTC	CAISDLAGYEQYF
-	TRBV5-1	TRBJ1-1	-	TGCGCCAGCAGCTTGGATTGGCGGACTGAAGCTTTCTTT	CASSLDWRTEAFF
-	TRBV6-5	TRBJ1-4	once	TGTGCCAGCAGAGAGACAGGTCTTAATGAAAAACTGTTTTTT	CASRETGLNEKLFF
-	TRBV6-4	TRBJ1-1	-	TGTGCCAGCAGTGATTACACAGGAACCAGAGCTTTCTTT	CASSDYTGTRAFF
TRBD1	TRBV15	TRBJ1-2	-	TGTGCCACCAGCAGGGACAGGGGGAACTATGGCTACACCTTC	CATSRDRGNYGYTF
TRBD2	TRBV5-4	TRBJ2-3	-	TGTGCCAGCAGCTCCGATTTGGGGGGGAACACAGATACGCAGTATTTT	CASSSDLGGNTDTQYF
TRBD2	TRBV3-1/TRBV3-2	TRBJ2-7	-	TGTGCCAGCAGCCAAGGACTAGCGGGGGCCTACGAGCAGTACTTC	CASSQGLAGAYEQYF
TRBD1	TRBV5-1	TRBJ2-1	once	TGCGCCAGCAGCCCGGAACCGGGACAGGGCGGGAATGAGCAGTTCTTC	CASSPEPGQGGNEQFF
TRBD1	TRBV2	TRBJ2-2	-	TGTGCCAGCAGGACACAGGGGACGAACACCGGGGAGCTGTTTTTT	CASRTQGTNTGELFF
-	TRBV27	TRBJ1-1	-	TGTGCCAGCAGTTTGGCCACGGACTGCTGCCCAATGAACACTGAAGCTTTCTTT	CASSLATDCCPMNTEAFF
-	TRBV2	TRBJ1-2	-	TGTGCCAGCAGTGAGGGGGCGAACTATGGCTACACCTTC	CASSEGANYGYTF
-	TRBV28	TRBJ1-5	-	TGTGCCAGCAGCCCGGACAGTAGCAATCAGCCCCAGCATTTT	CASSPDSSNQPQHF
TRBD1	TRBV25-1	TRBJ2-7	-	TGTGCCAGCAGTGAGGGGGGACAGGGGGCGATCTACGAGCAGTACTTC	CASSEGGQGAIYEQYF
-	TRBV3-1/TRBV3-2	TRBJ1-5	-	TGTGCCAGCAGCCAAACAGGCTATAGCAATCAGCCCCAGCATTTT	CASSQTGYSNQPQHF
TRBD1	TRBV11-2	TRBJ1-6	-	TGTGCCAGCAGCAAACAGGGACAGAGCTCCTATAATTCACCCCTCCACTTT	CASSKQGQSSYNSPLHF
TRBD2	TRBV10-3	TRBJ2-3	-	TGTGCCATCAGAGGCGGGGGGCTCACAGATACGCAGTATTTT	CAIRGGGLTDTQYF
TRBD2	TRBV19	TRBJ2-2	-	TGTGCCAGTAGTCCCCGGGAGGCTTCCACCGGGGAGCTGTTTTTT	CASSPREASTGELFF
-	TRBV5-1	TRBJ1-1	-	TGCGCCAGCAGCCGGGGGGGCACTGAAGCTTTCTTT	CASSRGGTEAFF
-	TRBV18	TRBJ2-7	-	TGTGCCAGCTCACCAGATCTCAGCTACGAGCAGTACTTC	CASSPDLSYEQYF
TRBD2	TRBV12-3/TRBV12-4	TRBJ2-3	-	TGTGCCAGCTCCGGACTAGCGACGCAGTATTTT	CASSGLATQYF
-	TRBV9	TRBJ1-1	-	TGTGCCAGCAGCGTAGGCGGTCACATGAACACTGAAGCTTTCTTT	CASSVGGHMNTEAFF
TRBD2	TRBV7-8	TRBJ2-3	-	TGTGCCAGCAGCTTTAGAGCGGGGGGGCCGGTTCATCCAGATACGCAGTATTTT	CASSFRAGGPVHPDTQYF
-	TRBV27	TRBJ1-5	few	TGTGCCAGCAGTCCCTATGCTCCCCAGGGGTATAGCAATCAGCCCCAGCATTTT	CASSPYAPQGYSNQPQHF
TRBD1	TRBV19	TRBJ1-1	-	TGTGCCAGTAGTCCCAGGACAGGGGGAGGGGGGACTGAAGCTTTCTTT	CASSPRTGGGGTEAFF
-	TRBV27	TRBJ2-2	-	TGTGCCAGCAGTACACGGACAGGACTAACCGGGGAGCTGTTTTTT	CASSTRTGLTGELFF
-	TRBV2	TRBJ1-6	-	TGTGCCAGCAAAGGTACAGGGTATAATTCACCCCTCCACTTT	CASKGTGYNSPLHF
-	TRBV3-1/TRBV3-2	TRBJ1-5	-	TGTGCCAGCAGCCAAGATCTCAATCAGCCCCAGCATTTT	CASSQDLNQPQHF
-	TRBV5-1	TRBJ1-1	-	TGCGCCAGCAGCTTCACAGTCGAGGGCACTGAAGCTTTCTTT	CASSFTVEGTEAFF
TRBD1	TRBV25-1	TRBJ1-2	-	TGTGCCAGCTCCCCGGACAGGGTCCATGGCTACACCTTC	CASSPDRVHGYTF
-	TRBV7-3	TRBJ2-7	-	TGTGCCAGCAGCCCGTACGGAGGTGACTACGAGCAGTACTTC	CASSPYGGDYEQYF